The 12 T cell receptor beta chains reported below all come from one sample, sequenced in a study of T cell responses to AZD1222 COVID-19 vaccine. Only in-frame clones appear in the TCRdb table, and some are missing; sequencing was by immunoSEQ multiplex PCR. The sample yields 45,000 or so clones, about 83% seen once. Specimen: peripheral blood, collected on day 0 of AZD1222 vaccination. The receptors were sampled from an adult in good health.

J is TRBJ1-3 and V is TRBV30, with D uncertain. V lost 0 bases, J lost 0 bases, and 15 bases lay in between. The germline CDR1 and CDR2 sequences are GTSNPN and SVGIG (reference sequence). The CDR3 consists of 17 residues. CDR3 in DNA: TGTGCCTGGAGTGTTCGGGGTTTACTTAGCTCTGGAAACACCATATATTTT. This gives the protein CAWSVRGLLSSGNTIYF.

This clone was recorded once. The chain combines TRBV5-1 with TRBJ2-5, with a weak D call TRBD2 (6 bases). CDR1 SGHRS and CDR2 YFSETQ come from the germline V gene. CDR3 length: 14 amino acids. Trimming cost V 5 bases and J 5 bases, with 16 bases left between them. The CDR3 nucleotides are TGCGCCAGCAGTTCAGTCGGGAGCCTGGAGACCCAGTACTTC. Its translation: CASSSVGSLETQYF.

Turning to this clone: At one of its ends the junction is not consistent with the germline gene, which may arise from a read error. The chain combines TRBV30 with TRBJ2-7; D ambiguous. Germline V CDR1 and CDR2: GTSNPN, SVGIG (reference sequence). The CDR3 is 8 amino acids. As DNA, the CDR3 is TGTGCCTGGGACCGGTCCTGTTTC. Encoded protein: CAWDRSCF.

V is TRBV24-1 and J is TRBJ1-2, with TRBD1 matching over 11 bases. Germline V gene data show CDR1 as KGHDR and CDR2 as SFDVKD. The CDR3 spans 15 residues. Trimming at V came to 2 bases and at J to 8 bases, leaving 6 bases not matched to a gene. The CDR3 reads CATSDSDRGRRGYTF. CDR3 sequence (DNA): TGTGCCACCAGTGATTCGGACAGGGGGCGCCGGGGCTACACCTTC.

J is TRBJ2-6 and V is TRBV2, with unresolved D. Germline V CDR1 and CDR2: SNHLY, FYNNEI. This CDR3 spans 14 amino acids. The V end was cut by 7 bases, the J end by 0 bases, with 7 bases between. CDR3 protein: CASKIGSGANVLTF. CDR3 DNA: TGTGCCAGCAAGATAGGCTCTGGGGCCAACGTCCTGACTTTC.

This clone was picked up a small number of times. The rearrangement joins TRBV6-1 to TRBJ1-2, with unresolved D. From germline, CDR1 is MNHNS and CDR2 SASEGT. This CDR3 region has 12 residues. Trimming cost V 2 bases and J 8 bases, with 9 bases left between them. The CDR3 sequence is CASSESFSGYTF. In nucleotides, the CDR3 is TGTGCCAGCAGTGAAAGCTTCAGCGGCTACACCTTC.

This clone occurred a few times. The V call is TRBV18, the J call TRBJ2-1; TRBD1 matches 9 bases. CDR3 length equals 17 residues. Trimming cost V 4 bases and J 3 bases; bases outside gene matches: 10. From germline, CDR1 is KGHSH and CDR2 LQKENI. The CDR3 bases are TGTGCCAGCTCACGGGACAGGGACTTAGCGGGCTACAATGAGCAGTTCTTC. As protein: CASSRDRDLAGYNEQFF.

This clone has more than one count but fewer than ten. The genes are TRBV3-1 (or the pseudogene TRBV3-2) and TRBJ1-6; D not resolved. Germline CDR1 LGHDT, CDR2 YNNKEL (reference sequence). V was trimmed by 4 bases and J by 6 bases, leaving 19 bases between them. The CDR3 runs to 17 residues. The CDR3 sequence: CASSPPRSGLGNSPLHF. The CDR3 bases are TGTGCCAGCAGCCCCCCGCGTTCAGGTCTGGGTAATTCACCCCTCCACTTT.

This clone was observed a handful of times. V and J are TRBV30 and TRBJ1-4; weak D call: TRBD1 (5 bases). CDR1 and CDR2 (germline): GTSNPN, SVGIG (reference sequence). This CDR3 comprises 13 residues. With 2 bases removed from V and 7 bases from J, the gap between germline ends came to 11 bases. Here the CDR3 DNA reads TGTGCCTGGAGTCGAGACAGCGGTGAAAAACTGTTTTTT. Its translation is CAWSRDSGEKLFF.

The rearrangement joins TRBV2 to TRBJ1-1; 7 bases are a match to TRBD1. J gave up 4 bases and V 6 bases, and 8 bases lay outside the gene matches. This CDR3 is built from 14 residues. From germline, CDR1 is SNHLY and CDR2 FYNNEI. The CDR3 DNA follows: TGTGCCAGCAGGGTAACAGGGGAGGGCACTGAAGCTTTCTTT. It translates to CASRVTGEGTEAFF.

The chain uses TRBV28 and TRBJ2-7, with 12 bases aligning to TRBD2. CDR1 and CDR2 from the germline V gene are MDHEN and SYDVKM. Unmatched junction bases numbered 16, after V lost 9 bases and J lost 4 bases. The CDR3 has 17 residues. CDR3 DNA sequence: TGTGCCAGTGGCGGGGCGGTACCGGGACTAGCGGGTTACGAGCAGTACTTC. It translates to CASGGAVPGLAGYEQYF. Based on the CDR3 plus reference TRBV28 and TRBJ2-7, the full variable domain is DVKVTQSSRYLVKRTGEKVFLECVQDMDHENMFWYRQDPGLGLRLIYFSYDVKMKEKGDIPEGYSVSREKKERFSLILESASTNQTSMYLCASGGAVPGLAGYEQYFGPGTRLTVT.

CDR3 sequence reads: CASTTAGGAGDTQYF. CDR3 nucleotide sequence: TGTGCCAGCACCACTGCGGGGGGGGCTGGAGATACGCAGTATTTT. The J gene is TRBJ2-3, the V gene TRBV28, with 9 positions matching TRBD2. The J segment lost 5 bases and the V segment lost 7 bases, leaving 10 bases of the junction unmatched. The CDR3 spans 15 residues. Germline V CDR1 and CDR2: MDHEN, SYDVKM.